The clone carrying this T cell receptor (beta chain) is medium-sized (0.01 to 0.1%) by share. Its antigen is unknown. With MiXCR, TCRdb reprocessed the PCR reads. The sample lists 20,000 to 25,000 clones, around 15% occurring once. V lost 6 bases, J lost 7 bases, and 13 bases stayed unmatched. Germline lookup yields CDR1 MNHEY and CDR2 SMNVEV (reference sequence). CDR3 length: 15 residues. The data were obtained in a study of metastatic and nonmetastatic thyroid tumors. Study overall: The authors compared repertoires across blood and tumor or nodule tissue from malignant and benign thyroid patients.

Findings and limits, study-wide: Significantly greater TCR beta diversity was reportedly found in malignant thyroid tumors than in benign nodules (in blood and tumor).

There were no patients who had received any treatment before thyroid surgery. The V call is TRBV27, the J call TRBJ1-2, with 8 bases lining up with TRBD1. This TCR came from a female donor with papillary thyroid cancer or a benign thyroid nodule (not recorded which). Some clones in this sample may be carry-over from other donors' samples. Input material: tumor tissue. In DNA form, the CDR3 reads TGTGCCAGCAGAGACCTGGGACAGGCGGGGAGTGGCTACACCTTC. Translating gives CASRDLGQAGSGYTF.